This T cell receptor beta chain was documented in a study of vaccination and CD4 T cells after COVID-19. Study background: Sampling that followed vaccination took place a median about 71 days after dose two, within a range of 14 to 241. General study points: Convalescent patients' clones that were vaccine-specific were spike mono-reactive in 304 of 307 cases. Convalescent patients had a median about 90% of post-vaccine SARS-CoV-2-reactive clones that were detected only after vaccination, not before it.

To note about this clonotype: Its antigen is as yet unknown. At one of its ends the junction is not consistent with the germline gene, which may arise from a read error.

CDR1 is MNHEY and CDR2 is SVGAGI in the germline V gene. This CDR3 is 22 amino acids long. At the Johns Hopkins FTIC core, DNA taken from cultured CD4+ T cells was sequenced by way of the Oncomine TCR Beta short-read assay. TCRdb reprocessed the PCR reads with MiXCR, giving one entry per CDR3 protein. This repertoire shows fewer than 30,000 distinct CDR3 sequences, less than 60% found once; its top ten account for roughly 27%. Treatment: roughly ten-day PBMC culture with coronavirus spike peptide pools or control peptides (ViraFEST assay). The starting material was CD4+ T cells from blood, cultured in vitro, obtained before SARS-CoV-2 vaccination. The chain recombines TRBV6-5 with TRBJ2-3; the D gene is possibly TRBD2 (7 bases). This TCR came from a human donor who received a COVID-19 vaccine. This CDR3 is CANSYNNREGSGGVSGTDTQYF. The CDR3 coding sequence is TGTGCCAACAGTTATAATAACAGGGAGGGTTCTGGGGGGGTTTCTGGCACAGATACGCAGTATTTT.